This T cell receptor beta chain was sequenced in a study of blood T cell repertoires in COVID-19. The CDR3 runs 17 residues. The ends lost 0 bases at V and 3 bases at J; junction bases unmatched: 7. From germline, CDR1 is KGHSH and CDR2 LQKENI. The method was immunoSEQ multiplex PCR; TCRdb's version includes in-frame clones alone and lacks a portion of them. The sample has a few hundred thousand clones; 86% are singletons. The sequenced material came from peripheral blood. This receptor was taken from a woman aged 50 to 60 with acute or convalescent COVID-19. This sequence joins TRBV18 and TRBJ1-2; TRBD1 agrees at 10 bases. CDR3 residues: CASSPPSRTGGDYGYTF. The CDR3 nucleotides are TGTGCCAGCTCACCACCGAGTAGGACAGGGGGAGACTATGGCTACACCTTC.